These T cell receptor beta chains were read from a single sample in a study of cytomegalovirus exposure and HLA in healthy donors. Assay: immunoSEQ multiplex PCR; the TCRdb copy retains only in-frame clones and omits some. The sample carries fewer than 120,000 clones, approximately 83% recorded once. Sequenced: PBMCs. The receptor source for this set is a man aged 40-55 years in good health and CMV-seronegative. CDR3s include the opening cysteine and the closing phenylalanine or tryptophan. The D gene is left open where the match is weak. Some rows mark clone size as missing; the rest say once, few, many or name a class of expanded clone.

J,D,V,size,CDR3,DNA
TRBJ1-4,-,TRBV9,-,CASSVTRPAKEKLFF,TGTGCCAGCAGCGTAACTAGGCCTGCTAAGGAAAAACTGTTTTTT
TRBJ1-5,TRBD1,TRBV30,-,CASQTGSSNQPQHF,TGTGCCTCACAGACAGGGTCCAGCAATCAGCCCCAGCATTTT
TRBJ1-1,-,TRBV28,-,CASSDIRGLNTEAFF,TGTGCCAGCAGCGATATACGAGGGTTGAACACTGAAGCTTTCTTT
TRBJ2-3,-,TRBV5-6,-,CASSFQGIGTDTQYF,TGTGCCAGCAGCTTTCAGGGGATAGGCACAGATACGCAGTATTTT
TRBJ1-1,-,TRBV11-3,-,CASSLEFSTEAFF,TGTGCCAGCAGCTTAGAGTTTAGCACTGAAGCTTTCTTT
TRBJ2-7,-,TRBV28,-,CASKTGTRLYEQYF,TGTGCCAGCAAAACCGGGACAAGATTATACGAGCAGTACTTC
TRBJ1-1,-,TRBV5-4,-,CASSLGRAGPAAFF,TGTGCCAGCAGCTTGGGGCGAGCAGGGCCTGCAGCTTTCTTT
TRBJ1-4,-,TRBV7-2,-,CASSLFGLTNEKLFF,TGTGCCAGCAGCTTATTCGGGTTAACTAATGAAAAACTGTTTTTT
TRBJ2-1,TRBD1,TRBV28,-,CASSGGDRVSNEQFF,TGTGCCAGCAGTGGAGGGGACAGGGTCTCCAATGAGCAGTTCTTC
TRBJ1-3,-,TRBV5-1,-,CASSLTGMEGNTIYF,TGCGCCAGCAGCTTGACAGGGATGGAGGGAAACACCATATATTTT
TRBJ2-5,TRBD2,TRBV5-1,-,CASSLPAGDQETQYF,TGCGCCAGCAGCTTGCCAGCGGGGGACCAAGAGACCCAGTACTTC
TRBJ2-2,-,TRBV4-3,-,CASSLGVEAGELFF,TGCGCCAGCAGCCTAGGGGTCGAGGCCGGGGAGCTGTTTTTT
TRBJ1-1,TRBD1,TRBV5-6,-,CASSYQAGGPAFF,TGTGCCAGCAGTTACCAAGCAGGGGGCCCAGCTTTCTTT
TRBJ1-1,TRBD1,TRBV7-9,-,CASSYPGGAGNTEAFF,TGTGCCAGCAGCTACCCAGGGGGCGCGGGGAACACTGAAGCTTTCTTT
TRBJ1-1,TRBD1,TRBV7-3,-,CASSQRQGNTEAFF,TGTGCCAGCAGCCAACGACAGGGGAACACTGAAGCTTTCTTT
TRBJ1-5,TRBD1,TRBV11-2,once,CASSLYRGGNQPQHF,TGTGCCAGCAGCCTTTACAGGGGAGGCAATCAGCCCCAGCATTTT
TRBJ1-2,-,TRBV6-1,-,CASSEFNQGVRYTF,TGTGCCAGCAGTGAATTTAACCAGGGTGTGCGCTACACCTTC
TRBJ1-2,TRBD1,TRBV25-1,few,CASSDLHRGNYGYTF,TGTGCCAGCAGTGACCTCCACAGGGGTAACTATGGCTACACCTTC
TRBJ1-1,-,TRBV18,-,CASSSGVNTEAFF,TGTGCCAGCTCATCAGGGGTCAACACTGAAGCTTTCTTT
TRBJ2-1,TRBD1,TRBV7-2,-,CASSLNVGQGTNEQFF,TGTGCCAGCAGCTTGAATGTGGGACAGGGGACAAATGAGCAGTTCTTC
TRBJ1-2,TRBD1,TRBV28,-,CASSLQQGADGYTF,TGTGCCAGCAGTCTCCAACAGGGGGCGGACGGCTACACCTTC
TRBJ1-1,-,TRBV19,-,CASSPRGNTEAFF,TGTGCCAGTTCCCCCCGGGGGAACACTGAAGCTTTCTTT
TRBJ2-5,TRBD1,TRBV5-1,-,CASSLGRDRETQYF,TGCGCCAGCAGCTTGGGCAGGGACAGAGAGACCCAGTACTTC
TRBJ2-7,-,TRBV7-9,-,CASSLGFGDPYEQYF,TGTGCCAGCAGCTTAGGTTTCGGGGATCCCTACGAGCAGTACTTC
TRBJ2-1,-,TRBV18,once,CASSPLAQGHNEQFF,TGTGCCAGCTCACCATTGGCACAGGGCCACAATGAGCAGTTCTTC
TRBJ2-7,TRBD1,TRBV18,-,CASGDRGLYEQYF,TGTGCCTCCGGGGACAGGGGCCTTTACGAGCAGTACTTC
TRBJ1-1,-,TRBV7-6,-,CASSIDLRTEAFF,TGTGCCAGCAGCATAGATCTTCGGACTGAAGCTTTCTTT
TRBJ1-1,-,TRBV28,-,CASSLSPGLNTEAFF,TGTGCCAGCAGTTTATCTCCGGGATTGAACACTGAAGCTTTCTTT
TRBJ1-2,-,TRBV27,once,CASSTGNYGYTF,TGTGCCAGCAGCACGGGGAACTATGGCTACACCTTC
TRBJ2-3,-,TRBV27,-,CASRLPGIGTDTQYF,TGTGCCAGCAGGCTTCCGGGGATCGGCACAGATACGCAGTATTTT
TRBJ1-5,-,TRBV12-1,-,CASSFVSGRRPQHF,TGTGCCAGCAGCTTTGTCAGCGGCCGTCGGCCCCAGCATTTT